These 28 T cell receptor beta chains came from one sample sequenced in a study of vaccination effects on CD4 cells after COVID-19. Antigens of these TCRs are unknown. Antigen-specific CD4+ T cell clonotypes were called by their expansion after viral peptide-pool culture in ViraFEST. Cultured cells yielded isolated CD4+ T cells after roughly 11 days. People in the vaccine group had not been infected with SARS-CoV-2 before, and their nucleocapsid antibodies were negative. Repertoires were generated with immunoSEQ multiplex PCR, while TCRdb's copy carries only in-frame clones and drops some. The repertoire holds 25,000 to 35,000 clones, with around 72% as singletons. Source: CD4+ T cells from PBMCs cultured with SARS-CoV-2 spike peptides, taken before COVID-19 vaccination. The receptors shown here come from a human donor who received a COVID-19 vaccine.

V is TRBV19 and J is TRBJ2-7; perhaps TRBD1 as D (6 bases). The V end was cut by 4 bases, the J end by 2 bases, with 12 bases between. CDR3 length: 14 residues. CDR1 and CDR2 (germline): LNHDA, SQIVND (reference sequence). The CDR3, as DNA: TGTGCCAGTAGTAGAGGACAGAGGACCTACGAGCAGTACTTC. This gives the protein CASSRGQRTYEQYF.

The CDR3 region is CASSSPTGTNEQFF. The CDR3 DNA is TGTGCCAGCAGTTCCCCGACAGGGACCAATGAGCAGTTCTTC. The chain has TRBV28 and TRBJ2-1; 7 nucleotides align to TRBD1. The CDR3 is made up of 14 amino acids. Germline V gives CDR1 MDHEN, CDR2 SYDVKM. V lost 4 bases, J lost 6 bases, and 6 bases stayed unmatched.

V gene TRBV29-1 combines with J gene TRBJ1-4; possibly TRBD1 for D (6 bases). The CDR3 is made up of 12 amino acids. Looked up from germline, CDR1 is SQVTM and CDR2 is ANQGSEA. The V and J ends lost 4 bases and 10 bases respectively, with 13 bases between them. The CDR3 nucleotides read TGCAGCGTTGGCACAGGGAAAGGAAAACTGTTTTTT. Its translation: CSVGTGKGKLFF.

The gene calls are TRBV3-1 (or the pseudogene TRBV3-2) and TRBJ1-2; 9 nucleotides line up with TRBD1. The length of the CDR3 is 12 residues. Germline V gene sequence: CDR1 LGHDT, CDR2 YNNKEL (reference sequence). After removal of 4 bases from V and 8 bases from J, the junction contained 2 bases not matched to a gene. The CDR3 nucleotides are TGTGCCAGCAGCCTCGGACAGGGGGGCTACACCTTC. It yields the protein CASSLGQGGYTF.

This chain links TRBV10-3 with TRBJ2-7; TRBD1 matches 7 bases. The length of the CDR3 is 16 residues. CDR1 and CDR2 (germline): ENHRY, SYGVKD. With 2 bases clipped from V and 0 bases from J, the junction kept 7 bases outside the gene matches. The CDR3, as DNA: TGTGCCATCAGTGAGACTAGACAGGGTCTCTCCTACGAGCAGTACTTC. Its protein is CAISETRQGLSYEQYF.

This clone was counted once. The chain recombines TRBV9 with TRBJ2-1; the D is unclear. V lost 0 bases to trimming and J lost 2 bases, with 6 bases between them. CDR1 is SGDLS and CDR2 is YYNGEE in the germline V gene. This CDR3 spans 14 amino acids. The CDR3 protein is CASSVEAAYNEQFF. In DNA, the CDR3 is TGTGCCAGCAGCGTAGAGGCAGCCTACAATGAGCAGTTCTTC.

The V call is TRBV6-6, the J call TRBJ2-4, with 7 bases identical to TRBD1. J lost 5 bases, V lost 5 bases, and 18 bases had no gene match. CDR1 is MNHNY and CDR2 is SVGAGI in the germline V gene (reference sequence). The CDR3 contains 18 residues. CDR3 residues: CASSLTFVLTGKENIQYF. The CDR3 DNA sequence: TGTGCCAGCAGTCTGACTTTCGTACTGACAGGGAAGGAAAACATTCAGTACTTC.

The V gene is TRBV30, the J gene TRBJ1-2, with 7 positions matching TRBD1. The CDR3 has 13 residues. The V gene's germline CDR1 is GTSNPN and CDR2 SVGIG (reference sequence). Unmatched junction bases numbered 9, after V lost 5 bases and J lost 6 bases. The CDR3 region is CAWSRGTVDGYTF. CDR3 bases: TGTGCCTGGTCACGGGGGACAGTTGATGGCTACACCTTC.

This chain connects TRBV7-2 to TRBJ2-1, with 13 bases aligning to TRBD2. CDR3 length: 16 amino acids. J lost 6 bases, V lost 5 bases, and 7 bases had no gene match. Germline values: CDR1 SGHTA, CDR2 FQGNSA. CDR3 in DNA: TGTGCCAGCAGCACTAGCGGGGGGGTCCTAGGCAATGAGCAGTTCTTC. This codes for CASSTSGGVLGNEQFF.

This clone was found a few times. V is TRBV3-1 (or the pseudogene TRBV3-2) and J is TRBJ2-7; D is uncertain. The V end was cut by 1 base, the J end by 4 bases, with 5 bases between. CDR1 and CDR2 from the germline V gene are LGHDT and YNNKEL (reference sequence). The CDR3 extends over 12 amino acids. CDR3 loop: CASSQGLYEQYF. The CDR3 nucleotides are TGTGCCAGCAGCCAAGGACTTTACGAGCAGTACTTC.

CDR3 nucleotide sequence: TGTGCCTGGAGTGCGCAGGGGCAAGAGACCCAGTACTTC. This gives the protein CAWSAQGQETQYF. The chain recombines TRBV30 with TRBJ2-5; D is perhaps TRBD1 (6 bases). V lost 1 base to trimming and J lost 2 bases, with 8 bases between them. The CDR3 length is 13 residues. Germline CDR1 reads GTSNPN; CDR2 reads SVGIG (reference sequence).

This clone was picked up a small number of times. V is TRBV30 and J is TRBJ1-2; perhaps TRBD1 as D (5 bases). The CDR3 runs 13 residues. CDR1 is GTSNPN and CDR2 is SVGIG in the germline V gene (reference sequence). Trimming cost V 0 bases and J 5 bases, with 10 bases left between them. The DNA of the CDR3 is TGTGCCTGGAGTGTCGACAGTTCTTATGGCTACACCTTC. Protein sequence: CAWSVDSSYGYTF.

This clone is a singleton in its sample. V and J are TRBV19 and TRBJ1-2; TRBD1 might be the D (5 bases). The ends were cut back, 1 base at V and 6 bases at J, with 12 bases in the middle. This CDR3 spans 14 amino acids. CDR1 and CDR2 (germline): LNHDA, SQIVND (reference sequence). The CDR3 sequence: CASSIGGERNGYTF. The CDR3 region has the DNA TGTGCCAGTAGTATAGGAGGGGAAAGGAATGGCTACACCTTC.

This clone was counted only a few times. The chain carries TRBV7-9 and TRBJ1-1; 8 nucleotides match TRBD1. Germline lookup yields CDR1 SEHNR and CDR2 FQNEAQ (reference sequence). CDR3 size: 13 residues. V shed 6 bases and J 7 bases; nucleotides not matched to a gene: 7. Here the CDR3 DNA reads TGTGCCAGCAGTGGGACAGGCTCGGTTGAAGCTTTCTTT. Its protein product is CASSGTGSVEAFF.

The CDR3 DNA sequence: TGTGCCTGGAGTGCAGGACAGGCCTCCCAACAGTACTTC. This gives the protein CAWSAGQASQQYF. This chain uses TRBV30 with TRBJ2-7; 7 bases fit TRBD1. V shed 1 base, J shed 10 bases, and the junction held 10 bases outside the gene matches. This CDR3 spans 13 amino acids. Germline CDR1 is GTSNPN and CDR2 is SVGIG (reference sequence).

The rearrangement uses TRBV7-9 and TRBJ2-6; D gene uncertain. The germline CDR1 and CDR2 sequences are SEHNR and FQNEAQ (reference sequence). Trimming cost V 6 bases and J 2 bases, with 11 bases left between them. The CDR3 runs to 15 residues. This chain's CDR3 is CASSSRGAGANVLTF. The CDR3 DNA reads TGTGCCAGCAGTTCTCGAGGAGCTGGGGCCAACGTCCTGACTTTC.

The V and J genes are TRBV6-5 and TRBJ2-3, with 8 bases matching TRBD2. With 5 bases clipped from V and 0 bases from J, the junction kept 4 bases outside the gene matches. The CDR3 is 15 residues long. The germline CDR1 and CDR2 sequences are MNHEY and SVGAGI. The CDR3 sequence is CASSTSGLSTDTQYF. The CDR3 DNA sequence: TGTGCCAGCAGTACTAGCGGACTTAGCACAGATACGCAGTATTTT.

The genes are TRBV6-4 and TRBJ1-5; D is perhaps TRBD1 (5 bases). Looked up from germline, CDR1 is MRHNA and CDR2 is SNTAGT. The V end lost 6 bases, the J end lost 6 bases, and 15 bases lay between the germline ends. CDR3 size: 14 residues. The CDR3 DNA reads as TGTGCCAGCAGCACCGGGACGAGGAGTCAGCCCCAGCATTTT. Its translation is CASSTGTRSQPQHF.

The CDR3 nucleotides are TGTGCCACCAGCAGAGGGGCCCCCTCGGGCGCTGAAGCTTTCTTT. Protein sequence: CATSRGAPSGAEAFF. The rearrangement links TRBV15 to TRBJ1-1; the D is unclear. The CDR3 is 15 amino acids. V gave up 1 base and J gave up 6 bases, with 15 bases separating them. Germline CDR1 LNHNV, CDR2 YYDKDF (reference sequence).

The chain has TRBV4-2 and TRBJ1-4, with D perhaps TRBD1 (5 bases). Germline CDR1 LGHNA, CDR2 YNFKEQ. Trimming took off 2 bases at V and 7 bases at J, with 11 bases between the two ends. The CDR3 covers 14 residues. CDR3 residues: CASSQNRGSEKLFF. In DNA form, the CDR3 reads TGTGCCAGCAGCCAAAATAGGGGTAGTGAAAAACTGTTTTTT.

This chain joins TRBV18 and TRBJ1-1; D might be TRBD1 (6 bases). Deletions cut 3 bases from V and 1 base from J, with 18 bases between. Per the germline V gene, CDR1 is KGHSH and CDR2 is LQKENI. The CDR3 is made up of 17 amino acids. This CDR3 reads CASSPLSGGAGNTEAFF. In DNA, the CDR3 is TGTGCCAGCTCACCCTTATCGGGGGGCGCGGGGAACACTGAAGCTTTCTTT.

The count of this clone is one. This sequence joins TRBV5-8 and TRBJ2-3; D not certain. The CDR3 runs to 12 residues. The germline gives CDR1 SGHTS, CDR2 YDEGEE. The V and J ends lost 4 bases and 7 bases respectively, with 10 bases between them. The CDR3, as DNA: TGTGCCAGCAGCGTTGGCTCAAATACGCAGTATTTT. This codes for CASSVGSNTQYF.

The rearrangement uses TRBV5-1 and TRBJ2-3; D is undetermined. This CDR3 region has 14 residues. The germline gives CDR1 SGHRS, CDR2 YFSETQ. CDR3 coding DNA: TGCGCTTCAAGCTTCCAACCTGTTGGGGATACGCAGTATTTT. Its translation is CASSFQPVGDTQYF.

The chain recombines TRBV28 with TRBJ2-7, with unresolved D. V lost 3 bases and J 6 bases, leaving 9 bases between the germline ends. Germline CDR1 and CDR2: MDHEN and SYDVKM. The CDR3 has 12 amino acids. CDR3 sequence: CASSFLRSEQYF. The CDR3 nucleotides read TGTGCCAGCAGTTTCCTCCGTTCCGAGCAGTACTTC.

A single count supports this clone. J is TRBJ1-5 and V is TRBV15, with a weak D call TRBD1 (6 bases). The V and J ends lost 4 bases and 4 bases respectively, with 11 bases between them. This CDR3 has 14 residues. Germline CDR1 is LNHNV and CDR2 is YYDKDF (reference sequence). In DNA, the CDR3 is TGTGCCACCAGCACCAAACAGGGAAATCAGCCCCAGCATTTT. It is translated as CATSTKQGNQPQHF. The full variable domain, with the rest looked up from reference TRBV15 and TRBJ1-5, is DAMVIQNPRYQVTQFGKPVTLSCSQTLNHNVMYWYQQKSSQAPKLLFHYYDKDFNNEADTPDNFQSRRPNTSFCFLDIRSPGLGDTAMYLCATSTKQGNQPQHFGDGTRLSIL.

The genes are TRBV11-1 and TRBJ2-7, with 11 positions matching TRBD1. The CDR3 contains 15 residues. The germline gives CDR1 SGHAT, CDR2 FQDESV (reference sequence). V lost 3 bases and J lost 0; bases outside the gene matches: 1. The CDR3 DNA sequence: TGTGCCAGCAGCTTCGGGACAGGGGGCTCCTACGAGCAGTACTTC. Residues: CASSFGTGGSYEQYF.

This clone was counted only a few times. For the CDR3, the DNA is TGTGCCAGCAGTTTAACGGGAGGTGCTAAGGAGCAGTTCTTC. Its translation is CASSLTGGAKEQFF. The V call is TRBV28, the J call TRBJ2-1, with 7 bases that match TRBD2. Germline V lookup: CDR1 MDHEN, CDR2 SYDVKM. V dropped 2 bases and J dropped 10; count of bases not matched to a gene: 8. This CDR3 spans 14 amino acids.

J is TRBJ2-3 and V is TRBV11-2, with a tentative D call TRBD1 (6 bases). V lost 4 bases and J 5 bases, leaving 16 bases between the germline ends. The germline gives CDR1 SGHAT, CDR2 FQNNGV. This CDR3 is built from 15 residues. CDR3 region: CASSSMGAEGDTQYF. The CDR3 DNA sequence: TGTGCCAGCAGCTCCATGGGGGCCGAAGGAGATACGCAGTATTTT.